What follows is one TCR beta chain and its context. Its antigen has not been determined. The CDR3 runs 16 residues from the cysteine to the phenylalanine. Only the CDR3 DNA is retained, 48 bases long and in frame from the first base. V lost 4 bases and J lost 3 bases, and the count of bases not matched to a germline gene is 3. CDR1 and CDR2 were assigned from the germline V gene as SNHLY and FYNNEI. The entry originates in a study of cytomegalovirus exposure and HLA in healthy donors (dated by TCRdb to about 2017). At the level of the whole study: An earlier analysis of some 600 of the donors reported 250 to 300 Gb of sequence data and roughly 120 million unique TCR beta sequences obtained from 150 million to 200 million T cells. Donor age, sex, ethnicity and CMV serostatus were compiled together with the repertoire data. The study combined high-throughput TCR immunosequencing, statistical association of individual TCRs with disease status, and machine learning to predict cytomegalovirus infection status. The later analysis used no new phenotypic data to find candidate immune exposures, relying instead on TCR beta sequences and their occurrence across donors. An early release covering roughly 640 HLA-typed donors comprised approximately 290 gigabases of sequencing data and approximately 85 million unique TCR sequences. The study aimed to test whether cataloging public T cell receptors could reveal signatures of past pathogen exposure. Among about 360 genotyped donors of the cohort, an average of approximately 250,000 unique TCR beta nucleotide sequences were sequenced per donor, roughly 20% of them non-productive. A later genetic analysis used genome-wide SNP genotypes for 398 of the 666 donors, treating that subset as a discovery cohort. The number of typed donors differed by locus: roughly 620-640 for A, B, C, DRB1 and DQB1; some 500 for DQA1; fewer than 610 for DPA1; and some 450 for DPB1. Class I and class II HLA loci were covered by the typing at four-digit resolution. Five DR-DQ haplotypes were treated as single units for association and clustering because of strong linkage in the cohort. A separate validation cohort of approximately 120 different subjects was used in addition to the approximately 610-subject first cohort. All discovery cohort repertoires had been generated using a single sequencing platform. A later analysis re-examined previously published TCR beta repertoires from over 500 donors and added high-resolution HLA genotyping to investigate patterns of TCR occurrence. The study profiled the T cell repertoires of about 720 subjects by immunosequencing and related them to cytomegalovirus serostatus. Among the approximately 420 genotyped donors, roughly 80% belonged to the genetic ancestry cluster associated with self-reported Caucasian donors. An earlier analysis of about 600 of the donors used high-throughput TCR beta sequencing to judge whether each TCR beta V gene segment behaved as functional or pseudogenic.

The cohort was made up of approximately 670 healthy bone marrow donors. At the time of sampling, all cohort members were nominally healthy, though unrecorded immune exposures were likely present. The donor was CMV seronegative and belonged to the group of roughly 330 seronegative cohort members. Every donor gave a peripheral blood sample, and the peripheral blood mononuclear cells from that sample were used for TCR beta sequencing. Genomic DNA was extracted from the blood cell samples with the Qiagen DNeasy Blood Extraction Kit. Here is what the overall study found, with its caveats: In the study, some 160 TCR beta chains were listed as associated with cytomegalovirus. A group of highly shared sequence variants was considered likely to be a technical artifact of the sequencing pipeline. Presence/absence analyses assumed roughly uniform sequencing depth across donors, an assumption that may not hold. A later analysis found that TCR association rates varied across HLA loci, with DRB1 alleles showing the most associated TCRs and HLA-C alleles the fewest. In a later genetic analysis, a missense DCLRE1C variant was associated with V-gene and J-gene trimming of TCR beta chains, and the association was replicated in an independent cohort. Most TCR sequences were seen in very few donors, while some public TCRs were found in many individuals. Because HLA typing was missing for some donors at each locus, association tests included only the typed subset. Several of the top co-occurrence clusters appeared to be linked to parvovirus B19, influenza, CMV and Epstein-Barr virus, according to a later analysis. Because the 87-base-pair reads could not distinguish some IMGT-functional V segments, including TRBV6-2 and TRBV6-3, those segments were excluded. According to a later analysis, most CMV-associated TCR beta chains appeared to be HLA-restricted, and the HLA associations seemed to be driven largely by CMV exposure. When HLA alleles, especially DR and DQ, strongly co-occurred, attributing TCR associations to individual alleles was difficult. In vitro tests confirmed that a few of the cytomegalovirus-associated TCR beta chains recognize cytomegalovirus antigens. Because counts were too low, roughly 17 rarely observed V segments, including chromosome 9 orphons, were left out of the earlier analysis of some 600 of the donors. The classifier was reported to diagnose cytomegalovirus status with high specificity and sensitivity in both the original cohort and the validation cohort. A later analysis found that HLA-associated TCR beta chains were more clonally expanded and had lower generation probabilities than equally common non-associated chains. The authors suggested that the approach could potentially be extended to other disease states and immunological phenotypes. A further reported finding was that TCR beta sequences accurately predicted the HLA-A and HLA-B alleles for most subjects in the first cohort. Correlated functional status among segregating V segments might be attributable to linkage disequilibrium, but an unknown experimental factor could not be ruled out. Compared with the roughly 710-donor mean, donors in an Asian-associated ancestry cluster had fewer N-insertions in productive TCRs, according to a later genetic analysis. Immune exposure information for the cohort was limited to CMV serostatus. Specific HLA alleles were associated with roughly 16,000 TCR beta sequences at a false discovery rate of 0.05 in a later analysis. The cohort was sequenced for TCR beta chains only, and without alpha or paired-chain data the features that could be detected were limited. In an earlier analysis of some 500 of the donors, most TCR beta V segments were observed in productive rearrangements about 90% or about 30% of the time, broadly matching IMGT annotations.

Receptors were amplified or captured by the immunoSEQ multiplex PCR assay. For the multiplex PCR, a mixture combining 60 forward primers for TCR Vbeta segments and 13 reverse primers for TCR Jbeta segments was used. The CDR3 region of rearranged TCR beta genes was amplified from genomic DNA by a multiplex PCR assay. Amplified TCR beta libraries were sequenced as 87-base-pair reads on the Illumina HiSeq System. In the paper's pipeline: A later analysis tallied 75 million to 95 million unique TCR beta chains across the 550 to 850 repertoires, and some 10 million of those chains were shared by two or more donors. Raw reads were error-corrected and collapsed into unique sequences with a nearest-neighbor algorithm that merged closely related sequences to remove PCR and sequencing errors. V, D and J gene segments were assigned by aligning CDR3 sequences to IMGT reference sequences. Each retained sequence needed at least a six-nucleotide match to both a V gene segment and a J gene segment. A rearrangement counted as productive if the CDR3 had no stop codons and remained in frame with V and J, and every other rearrangement counted as non-productive. CDR3 was defined according to IMGT convention as the region running from the second conserved V-encoded cysteine to the conserved J-encoded phenylalanine. In an earlier analysis of just under 600 of the donors, sequences lacking an unambiguous match to a single V gene segment were excluded. An earlier analysis of fewer than 750 of the donors called V segments functional above 56.7% productive rearrangements and segregating when the between-donor standard deviation exceeded 5%. A statistical classification framework was developed to diagnose cytomegalovirus status using the catalog of TCR beta chain sequences. V and J gene assignment, in a later analysis, came from comparing TCR nucleotide sequences with IMGT/GENE-DB human TR gene sequences. The TCRdist pipeline was used in a later analysis to assign CDR3 sequences and most-parsimonious VDJ recombination scenarios. In a later analysis, each TCR beta chain was defined by its CDR3 amino acid sequence together with its V-gene family, and reads without a unique V-gene family were excluded. In a later analysis, fewer than 600 highly shared, low-generation-probability nucleotide sequences were removed to address suspected cross-contamination and a sequencing artifact. For each public chain, a later analysis derived a clonal expansion index from normalized ranks of inferred template counts within each repertoire. Generation probabilities in a later analysis came from a VDJ recombination model fitted to out-of-frame rearrangements, and those results were checked against IGoR. Hypergeometric tests were used in a later analysis to score TCR-TCR, TCR-HLA and TCR-CMV co-occurrence, with a repertoire-size bias correction applied to the TCR pairs. A later analysis estimated false discovery rates by permuting HLA or CMV assignments 20 times. A later analysis grouped co-occurring TCRs with DBSCAN, adding TCRdist sequence similarity when clustering within HLA-allele-positive subsets. Repertoires with fewer than 30,000 or more than 120,000 public chains were left out of co-occurrence clustering, as were about 5 repertoires with anomalous nucleotide sharing. TCRdb took over this immuneACCESS table, retaining in-frame rearrangements with V and J assigned. Such tables are incomplete; in checked studies, under half of the missing clones stem from an unresolved V gene, and the remainder is unexplained. V, J and clone size are those of that table, while D and trimming were read from the DNA. The table for this sample records under 200,000 clones. Almost 6.5% of the sample comes from the top ten.

This clonotype was sampled from a man aged 30 to 45 in good health and CMV-seronegative. The V gene is TRBV2 and the J gene is TRBJ2-6; 10 of the junction bases match TRBD1. What was sequenced was PBMCs. The CDR3 sequence is CASSGQGAGGANVLTF. The DNA is TGTGCCAGCAGTGGACAGGGGGCGGGTGGGGCCAACGTCCTGACTTTC.